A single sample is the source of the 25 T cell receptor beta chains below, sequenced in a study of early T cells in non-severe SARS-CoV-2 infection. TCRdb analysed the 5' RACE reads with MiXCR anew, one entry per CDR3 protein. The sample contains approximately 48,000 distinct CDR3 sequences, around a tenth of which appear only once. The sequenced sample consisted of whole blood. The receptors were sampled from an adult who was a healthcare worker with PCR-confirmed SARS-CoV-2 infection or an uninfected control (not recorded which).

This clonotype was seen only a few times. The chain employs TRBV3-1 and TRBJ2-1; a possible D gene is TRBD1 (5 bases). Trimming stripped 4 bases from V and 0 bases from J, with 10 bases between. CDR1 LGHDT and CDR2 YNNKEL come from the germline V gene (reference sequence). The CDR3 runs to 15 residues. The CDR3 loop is CASSRTGVSYNEQFF. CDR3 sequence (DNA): TGTGCCAGCAGCCGCACAGGTGTCTCCTACAATGAGCAGTTCTTC.

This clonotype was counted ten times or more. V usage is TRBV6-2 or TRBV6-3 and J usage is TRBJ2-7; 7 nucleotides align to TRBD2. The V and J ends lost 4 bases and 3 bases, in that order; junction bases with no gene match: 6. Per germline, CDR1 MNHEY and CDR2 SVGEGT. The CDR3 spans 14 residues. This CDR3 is CASSLAGVVYEQYF. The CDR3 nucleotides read TGTGCCAGCAGTTTGGCGGGAGTTGTCTACGAGCAGTACTTC.

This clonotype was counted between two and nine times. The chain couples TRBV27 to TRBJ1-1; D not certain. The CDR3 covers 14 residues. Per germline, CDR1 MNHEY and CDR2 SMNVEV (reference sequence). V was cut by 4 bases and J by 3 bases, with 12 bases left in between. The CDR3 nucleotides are TGTGCCAGCAGTTCCCCGGGGTCCTACACTGAAGCTTTCTTT. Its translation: CASSSPGSYTEAFF.

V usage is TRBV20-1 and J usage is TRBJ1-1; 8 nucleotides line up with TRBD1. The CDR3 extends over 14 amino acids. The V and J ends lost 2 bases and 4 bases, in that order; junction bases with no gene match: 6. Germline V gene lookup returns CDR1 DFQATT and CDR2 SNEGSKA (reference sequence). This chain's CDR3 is CSARQGAAGTEAFF. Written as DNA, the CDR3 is TGCAGTGCTAGACAGGGGGCAGCGGGCACTGAAGCTTTCTTT.

The DNA of the CDR3 is TGTGCCAGCAGTTCAGACTCCCGGGACCCTAGTTGGTGGACAGATACGCAGTATTTT. As protein: CASSSDSRDPSWWTDTQYF. The V gene is TRBV28, the J gene TRBJ2-3; D may match TRBD1 or TRBD2 (5 bases each). The CDR3 consists of 19 residues. Germline V gives CDR1 MDHEN, CDR2 SYDVKM. Trimming shortened V by 4 bases and J by 3 bases, and 26 bases separated the two germline ends. The variable domain in full, completed from reference TRBV28 and TRBJ2-3, reads DVKVTQSSRYLVKRTGEKVFLECVQDMDHENMFWYRQDPGLGLRLIYFSYDVKMKEKGDIPEGYSVSREKKERFSLILESASTNQTSMYLCASSSDSRDPSWWTDTQYFGPGTRLTVL.

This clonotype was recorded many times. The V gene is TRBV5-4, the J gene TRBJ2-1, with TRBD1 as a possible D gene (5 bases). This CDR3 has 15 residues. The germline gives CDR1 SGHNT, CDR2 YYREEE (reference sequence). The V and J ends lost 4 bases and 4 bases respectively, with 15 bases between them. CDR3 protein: CASSPRKGWYNEQFF. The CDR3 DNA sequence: TGTGCCAGCAGCCCCCGAAAGGGGTGGTACAATGAGCAGTTCTTC.

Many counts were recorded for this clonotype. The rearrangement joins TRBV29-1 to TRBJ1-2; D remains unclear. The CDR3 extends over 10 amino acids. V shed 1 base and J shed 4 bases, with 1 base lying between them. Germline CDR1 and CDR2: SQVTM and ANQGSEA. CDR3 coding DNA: TGCAGCGTTGAAGGCTATGGCTACACCTTC. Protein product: CSVEGYGYTF.

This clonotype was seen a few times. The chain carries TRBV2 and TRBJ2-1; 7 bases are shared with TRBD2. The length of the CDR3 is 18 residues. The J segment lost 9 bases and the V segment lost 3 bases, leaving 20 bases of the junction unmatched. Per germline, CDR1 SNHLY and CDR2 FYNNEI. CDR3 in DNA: TGTGCCAGCAGTGAGCCCCACTTAGCGGGTCGATTACTCGGTGAGCAGTTCTTC. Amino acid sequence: CASSEPHLAGRLLGEQFF.

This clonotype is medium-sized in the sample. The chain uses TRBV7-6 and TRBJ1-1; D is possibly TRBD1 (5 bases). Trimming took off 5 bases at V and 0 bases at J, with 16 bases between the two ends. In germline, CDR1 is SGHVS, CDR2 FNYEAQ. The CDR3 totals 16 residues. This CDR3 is CASSPDGGVMNTEAFF. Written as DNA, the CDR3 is TGTGCCAGCAGCCCCGATGGGGGGGTGATGAACACTGAAGCTTTCTTT. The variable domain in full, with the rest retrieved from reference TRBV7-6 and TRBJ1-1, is GAGVSQSPRYKVTKRGQDVALRCDPISGHVSLYWYRQALGQGPEFLTYFNYEAQQDKSGLPNDRFSAERPEGSISTLTIQRTEQRDSAMYRCASSPDGGVMNTEAFFGQGTRLTVV.

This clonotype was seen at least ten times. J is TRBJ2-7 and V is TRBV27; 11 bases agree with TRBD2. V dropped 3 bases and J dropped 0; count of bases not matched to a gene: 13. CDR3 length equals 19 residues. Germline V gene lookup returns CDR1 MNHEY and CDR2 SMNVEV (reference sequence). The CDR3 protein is CASSFTSGSHQMSSYEQYF. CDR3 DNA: TGTGCCAGCAGTTTTACTAGCGGGAGCCATCAAATGAGCTCCTACGAGCAGTACTTC.

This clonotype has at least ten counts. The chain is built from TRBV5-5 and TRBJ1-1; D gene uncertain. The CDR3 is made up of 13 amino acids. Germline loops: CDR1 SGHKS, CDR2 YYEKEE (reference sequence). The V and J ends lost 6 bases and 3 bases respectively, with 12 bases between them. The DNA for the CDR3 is TGTGCCAGCACCCTGATGGAGGACACTGAAGCTTTCTTT. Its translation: CASTLMEDTEAFF.

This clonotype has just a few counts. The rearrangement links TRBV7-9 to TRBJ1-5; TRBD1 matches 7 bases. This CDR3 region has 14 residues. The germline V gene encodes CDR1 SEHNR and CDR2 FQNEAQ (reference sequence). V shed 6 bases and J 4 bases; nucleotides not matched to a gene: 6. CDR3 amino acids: CASSSTGANQPQHF. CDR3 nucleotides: TGTGCCAGCAGTTCCACAGGGGCGAATCAGCCCCAGCATTTT.

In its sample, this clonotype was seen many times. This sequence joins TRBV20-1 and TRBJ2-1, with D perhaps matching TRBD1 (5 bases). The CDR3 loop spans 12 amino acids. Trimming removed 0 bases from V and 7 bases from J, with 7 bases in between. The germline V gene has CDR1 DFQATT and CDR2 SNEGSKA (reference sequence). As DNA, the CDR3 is TGCAGTGCTAGAGATCAGGGTAATGAGCAGTTCTTC. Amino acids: CSARDQGNEQFF.

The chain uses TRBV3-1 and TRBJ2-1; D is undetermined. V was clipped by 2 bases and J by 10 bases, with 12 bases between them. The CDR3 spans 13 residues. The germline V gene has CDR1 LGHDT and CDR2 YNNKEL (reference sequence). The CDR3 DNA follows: TGTGCCAGCAGCCAATACAGACACTCCGAGCAGTTCTTC. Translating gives CASSQYRHSEQFF.

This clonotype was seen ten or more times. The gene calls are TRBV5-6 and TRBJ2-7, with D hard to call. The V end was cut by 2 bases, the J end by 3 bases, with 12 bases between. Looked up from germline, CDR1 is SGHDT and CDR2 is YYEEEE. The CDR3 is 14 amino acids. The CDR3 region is CASSLLSGLYEQYF. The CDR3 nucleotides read TGTGCCAGCAGCTTACTTTCAGGCCTCTACGAGCAGTACTTC.

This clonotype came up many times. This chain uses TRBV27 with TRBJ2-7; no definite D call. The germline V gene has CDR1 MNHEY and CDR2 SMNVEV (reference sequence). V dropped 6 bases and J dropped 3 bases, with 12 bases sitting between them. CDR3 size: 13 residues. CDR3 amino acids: CASSSNLLYEQYF. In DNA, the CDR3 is TGTGCCAGCAGCTCTAACTTACTCTACGAGCAGTACTTC.

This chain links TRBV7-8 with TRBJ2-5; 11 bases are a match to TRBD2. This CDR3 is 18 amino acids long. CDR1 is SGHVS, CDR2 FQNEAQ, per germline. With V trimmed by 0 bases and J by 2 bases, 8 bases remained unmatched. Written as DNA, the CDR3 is TGTGCCAGCAGCTTAGCGCGCCCCGGACTAGCGGGTCAAGAGACCCAGTACTTC. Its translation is CASSLARPGLAGQETQYF.

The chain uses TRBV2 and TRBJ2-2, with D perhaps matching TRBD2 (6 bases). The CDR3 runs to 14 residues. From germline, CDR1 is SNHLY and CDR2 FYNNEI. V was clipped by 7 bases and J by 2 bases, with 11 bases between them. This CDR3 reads CASNSGYNTGELFF. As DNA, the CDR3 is TGTGCCAGCAACAGCGGGTATAACACCGGGGAGCTGTTTTTT.

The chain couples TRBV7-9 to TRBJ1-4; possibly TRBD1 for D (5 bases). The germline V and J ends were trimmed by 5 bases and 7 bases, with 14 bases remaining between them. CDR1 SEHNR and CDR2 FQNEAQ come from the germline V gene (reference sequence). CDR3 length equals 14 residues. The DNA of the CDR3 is TGTGCCAGCAGCCCTGAGGGGAACAGTGAAAAACTGTTTTTT. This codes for CASSPEGNSEKLFF.

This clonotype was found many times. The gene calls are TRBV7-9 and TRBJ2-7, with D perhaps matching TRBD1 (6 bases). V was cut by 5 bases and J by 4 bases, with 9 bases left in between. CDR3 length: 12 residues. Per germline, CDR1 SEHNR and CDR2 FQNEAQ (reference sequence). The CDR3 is CASSRTDYEQYF. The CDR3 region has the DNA TGTGCCAGCAGCCGGACAGATTACGAGCAGTACTTC.

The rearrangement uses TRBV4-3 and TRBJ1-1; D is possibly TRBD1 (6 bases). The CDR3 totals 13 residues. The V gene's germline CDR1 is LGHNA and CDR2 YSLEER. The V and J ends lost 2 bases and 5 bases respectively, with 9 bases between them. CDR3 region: CASSQRGGTEAFF. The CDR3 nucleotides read TGCGCCAGCAGCCAAAGGGGGGGTACTGAAGCTTTCTTT.

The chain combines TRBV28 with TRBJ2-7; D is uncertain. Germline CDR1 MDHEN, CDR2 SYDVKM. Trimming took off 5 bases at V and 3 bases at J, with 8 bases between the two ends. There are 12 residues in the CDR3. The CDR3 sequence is CASSVGYYEQYF. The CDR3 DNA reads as TGTGCCAGCAGTGTGGGTTACTACGAGCAGTACTTC.

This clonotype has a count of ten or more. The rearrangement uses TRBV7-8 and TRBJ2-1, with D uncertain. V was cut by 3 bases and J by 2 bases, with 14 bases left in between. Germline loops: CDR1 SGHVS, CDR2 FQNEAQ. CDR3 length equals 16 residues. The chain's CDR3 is CASSFRRVVTYNEQFF. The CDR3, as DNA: TGTGCCAGCAGCTTCCGCCGGGTTGTTACCTACAATGAGCAGTTCTTC.

The CDR3 is CASSYDGNQPQHF. The CDR3 nucleotides are TGTGCCAGCAGTTACGACGGAAATCAGCCCCAGCATTTT. The V call is TRBV6-2 or TRBV6-3, the J call TRBJ1-5; D is ambiguous. The CDR3 has 13 residues. V was clipped by 2 bases and J by 4 bases, with 6 bases between them. CDR1 is MNHEY and CDR2 is SVGEGT in the germline V gene.

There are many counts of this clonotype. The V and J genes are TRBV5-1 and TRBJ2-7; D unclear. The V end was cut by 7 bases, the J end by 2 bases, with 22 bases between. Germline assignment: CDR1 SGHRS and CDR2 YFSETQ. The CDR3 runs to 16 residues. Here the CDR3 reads CASRGRSSTLAYEQYF. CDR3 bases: TGCGCCAGCCGAGGCAGAAGTTCGACCTTGGCCTACGAGCAGTACTTC.